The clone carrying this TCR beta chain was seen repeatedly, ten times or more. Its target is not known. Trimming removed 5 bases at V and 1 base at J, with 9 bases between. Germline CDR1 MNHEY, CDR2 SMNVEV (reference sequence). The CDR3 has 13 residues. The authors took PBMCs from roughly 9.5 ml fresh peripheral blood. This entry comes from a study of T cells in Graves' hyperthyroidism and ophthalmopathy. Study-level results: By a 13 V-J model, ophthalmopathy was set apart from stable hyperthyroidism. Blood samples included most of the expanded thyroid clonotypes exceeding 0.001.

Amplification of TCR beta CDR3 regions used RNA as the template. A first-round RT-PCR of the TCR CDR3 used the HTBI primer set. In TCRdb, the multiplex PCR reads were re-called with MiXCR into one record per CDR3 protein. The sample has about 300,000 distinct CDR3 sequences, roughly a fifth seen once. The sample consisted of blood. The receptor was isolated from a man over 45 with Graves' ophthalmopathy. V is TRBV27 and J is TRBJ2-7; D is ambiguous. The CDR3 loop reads CASSPPRSYEQYF. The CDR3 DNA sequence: TGTGCCAGCAGTCCCCCCAGGTCCTACGAGCAGTACTTC.